Given below is one T cell receptor beta chain in context. Its antigen is as yet unknown. This sample was taken from a study of CXCR3-negative and CXCR3-positive naive CD8 T cells. On the study more broadly: Sequencing gave 120 million to 150 million TRB reads overall, about 1.5 +/- 0.3 million per library. Points from the study as a whole: The TRB CDR3s that CXCR3-positive naive cells carried were more hydrophobic than those of CXCR3-negative naive cells. TCR interaction strength was inferred from TRB CDR3 physicochemistry, as CD5 matched across naive subsets.

Carrying UMI labels, the TRB cDNA libraries were prepared through 5' RACE. Using the 5' RACE reads, TCRdb records one entry per CDR3 protein without DNA. The sample totals roughly 140,000 distinct CDR3 sequences. Germline lookup yields CDR1 MDHEN and CDR2 SYDVKM. This CDR3 region has 15 residues. The chain uses TRBV28 and TRBJ2-7; TCRdb designates TRBD1, a call that cannot be tested without DNA. The sequenced material came from naive CXCR3+ CD8+ T cells from blood. Indicated subset: CD45RO-CCR7+CD27+CD95- naive CD8+ T cells expressing CXCR3 (TNR3+). The sequence came from a human donor in good health. Some clones in this sample may be carry-over from other donors' samples. CDR3 residues: CASSLPGSISYEQYF.